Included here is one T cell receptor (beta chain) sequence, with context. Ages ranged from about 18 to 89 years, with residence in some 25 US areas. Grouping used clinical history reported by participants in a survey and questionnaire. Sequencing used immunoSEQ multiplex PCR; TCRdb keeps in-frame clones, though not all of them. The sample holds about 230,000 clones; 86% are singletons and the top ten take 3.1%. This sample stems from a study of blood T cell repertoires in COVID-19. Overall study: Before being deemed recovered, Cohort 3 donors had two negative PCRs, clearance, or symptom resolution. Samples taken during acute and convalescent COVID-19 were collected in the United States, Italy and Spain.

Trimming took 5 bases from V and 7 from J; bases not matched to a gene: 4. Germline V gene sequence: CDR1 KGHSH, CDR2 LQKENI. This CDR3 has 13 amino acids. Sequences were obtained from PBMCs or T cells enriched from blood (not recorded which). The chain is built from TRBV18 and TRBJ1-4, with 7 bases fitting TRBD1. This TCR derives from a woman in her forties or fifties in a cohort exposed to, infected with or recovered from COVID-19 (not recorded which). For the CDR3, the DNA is TGTGCCAGCTCAGCAGACAGGGCTGAAAAACTGTTTTTT. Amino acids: CASSADRAEKLFF.